In this sample, the clone carrying this T cell receptor (beta chain) turned up many times. Its antigen is unknown. The entry originates in a study of CD8+CD57+ T cells in acquired aplastic anemia. Across the whole study: Sorted CD4+ and CD8+ cells yielded DNA averaging around 3.2 ug. Study-wide findings and caveats: Patients shared 25 to 35 CD8+ CDR3 sequences with controls.

Investigators profiled TCR beta VDJ and CDR3 from genomic DNA template. TCRdb re-called the reads through MiXCR, storing one row per CDR3 protein. The sample contains hundreds of thousands of distinct CDR3 sequences, roughly half of which appear only once. Patients who underwent sequencing had shown CD8+CD57+ cell expansion by flow cytometry. Blood sampling was performed on the patients, and none of them had received therapy by then. V was trimmed by 0 bases and J by 6 bases, leaving 9 bases between them. CDR1 is DFQATT and CDR2 is SNEGSKA in the germline V gene (reference sequence). The CDR3 spans 12 residues.

The sequenced sample was sorted CD4+, CD8+, or CD8+CD57+ T cells (not recorded which) from PBMCs. The chain links TRBV20-1 to TRBJ2-7, with D perhaps matching TRBD1 (6 bases). The source of this sequence is a human donor with aplastic anemia. The CDR3 coding sequence is TGCAGTGCTAGAGAAGCAGGGGTCGAGCAGTACTTC. Translation: CSAREAGVEQYF.